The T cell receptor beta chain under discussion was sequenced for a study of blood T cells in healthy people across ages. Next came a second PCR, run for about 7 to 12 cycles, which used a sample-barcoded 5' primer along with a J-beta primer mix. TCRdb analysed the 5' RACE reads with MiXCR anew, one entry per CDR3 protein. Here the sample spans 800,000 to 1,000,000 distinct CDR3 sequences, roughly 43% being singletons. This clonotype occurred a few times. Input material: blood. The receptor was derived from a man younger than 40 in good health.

This CDR3 reads CSVEIDTNEQYF. The CDR3 DNA reads as TGCAGCGTTGAAATCGATACCAACGAGCAGTACTTC. This rearrangement joins TRBV29-1 to TRBJ2-7, with D unresolved. The CDR3 has 12 residues. The V end lost 2 bases, the J end lost 5 bases, and 10 bases lay between the germline ends. The V gene's germline CDR1 is SQVTM and CDR2 ANQGSEA.